Shown below are 10 T cell receptor beta chains from a single sample sequenced in a study of blood T cell repertoires in COVID-19. Assay: immunoSEQ multiplex PCR; the TCRdb copy retains only in-frame clones and omits some. The repertoire includes 100,000 to 150,000 clones, 88% of them detected once, and approximately 1.5% sits in the top ten. The sample consisted of peripheral blood. The receptor source for this set is a human donor in a cohort sampled during active COVID-19.

Points on this clone: The same CDR3 can be traced to other DNA sequences in this sample. The chain employs TRBV6-5 and TRBJ2-7; 9 bases fit TRBD2. This CDR3 contains 14 residues. With V trimmed by 5 bases and J by 0 bases, 2 bases remained unmatched. The germline V gene has CDR1 MNHEY and CDR2 SVGAGI. This chain's CDR3 is CASSLSGSSYEQYF. CDR3 in DNA: TGTGCCAGCAGTCTTAGCGGGAGCTCCTACGAGCAGTACTTC.

V gene TRBV7-9 combines with J gene TRBJ2-2; 8 bases fit TRBD1. Losses at the gene ends were 4 bases for V and 1 base for J; bases not matched to a gene: 5. This CDR3 has 16 amino acids. CDR1 and CDR2 from the germline V gene are SEHNR and FQNEAQ (reference sequence). Here the CDR3 reads CASSYSGTGNTGELFF. The CDR3, as DNA: TGTGCCAGCAGCTACTCCGGGACAGGGAACACCGGGGAGCTGTTTTTT.

J is TRBJ2-5 and V is TRBV9; maybe TRBD1 (6 bases). The CDR3 runs 14 residues. V shed 3 bases and J shed 2 bases, with 11 bases lying between them. Per the germline V gene, CDR1 is SGDLS and CDR2 is YYNGEE. In DNA, the CDR3 is TGTGCCAGCAGCGGGGGAACAGGGCAAGAGACCCAGTACTTC. Its protein product is CASSGGTGQETQYF.

This clone was found once. This chain uses TRBV3-1 (or the pseudogene TRBV3-2) with TRBJ1-5; D gene unclear. Deletions cut 2 bases from V and 3 bases from J, with 11 bases between. Germline V gene lookup returns CDR1 LGHDT and CDR2 YNNKEL (reference sequence). CDR3 size: 15 residues. CDR3 DNA sequence: TGTGCCAGCAGCCAAAGTAGCTTACTCAATCAGCCCCAGCATTTT. Translated, it gives CASSQSSLLNQPQHF.

V is TRBV29-1 and J is TRBJ2-2; perhaps TRBD1 as D (5 bases). This CDR3 has 14 residues. The germline CDR1 and CDR2 sequences are SQVTM and ANQGSEA. With 6 bases removed from V and 5 bases from J, the gap between germline ends came to 16 bases. For the CDR3, the DNA is TGCAGCGTCGGTGACAGTGGAAGGACCGGGGAGCTGTTTTTT. This sequence encodes CSVGDSGRTGELFF.

This chain links TRBV2 with TRBJ2-7, with 15 bases aligning to TRBD2. Germline CDR1 is SNHLY and CDR2 is FYNNEI. CDR3 length equals 14 residues. V gave up 10 bases and J gave up 5 bases; unmatched junction bases: 6. CDR3 loop: CATPGLAGGNEQYF. The CDR3 DNA follows: TGTGCCACCCCGGGACTAGCGGGAGGTAACGAGCAGTACTTC.

V usage is TRBV5-4 and J usage is TRBJ2-5; D is unresolved. The ends were cut back, 4 bases at V and 0 bases at J, with 7 bases in the middle. The length of the CDR3 is 13 residues. Germline CDR1 SGHNT, CDR2 YYREEE (reference sequence). The CDR3 sequence is CASSRQDQETQYF. Here the CDR3 DNA reads TGTGCCAGCAGCCGGCAGGACCAAGAGACCCAGTACTTC.

This clone has only one observation. The V and J genes are TRBV12-3 or TRBV12-4 and TRBJ2-7; a possible D gene is TRBD2 (6 bases). Trimming pared 5 bases from V and 3 bases from J, leaving 8 bases between. The CDR3 loop spans 12 amino acids. The chain's CDR3 is CASSNSGYEQYF. In DNA form, the CDR3 reads TGTGCCAGCAGTAATAGCGGCTACGAGCAGTACTTC.

Comment on this clone: One end of the junction fails to match germline, which may point to a read error. CDR3 loop: CASSETGDRLIF. Here the CDR3 DNA reads TGTGCCAGCAGTGAAACAGGGGATCGCTTAATTTTT. The V gene is TRBV6-1, the J gene TRBJ1-4; TRBD1 matches 7 bases. Germline values: CDR1 MNHNS, CDR2 SASEGT. This CDR3 is 12 amino acids long.

The J gene is TRBJ2-7, the V gene TRBV5-4; 11 bases are a match to TRBD2. The germline gives CDR1 SGHNT, CDR2 YYREEE (reference sequence). The CDR3 spans 15 residues. Germline trimming cut 4 bases from V and 6 bases from J; bases unmatched to any gene: 9. The CDR3 sequence is CASSPTSGTRIEQYF. For the CDR3, the DNA is TGTGCCAGCAGCCCGACTAGCGGGACTCGTATCGAGCAGTACTTC.